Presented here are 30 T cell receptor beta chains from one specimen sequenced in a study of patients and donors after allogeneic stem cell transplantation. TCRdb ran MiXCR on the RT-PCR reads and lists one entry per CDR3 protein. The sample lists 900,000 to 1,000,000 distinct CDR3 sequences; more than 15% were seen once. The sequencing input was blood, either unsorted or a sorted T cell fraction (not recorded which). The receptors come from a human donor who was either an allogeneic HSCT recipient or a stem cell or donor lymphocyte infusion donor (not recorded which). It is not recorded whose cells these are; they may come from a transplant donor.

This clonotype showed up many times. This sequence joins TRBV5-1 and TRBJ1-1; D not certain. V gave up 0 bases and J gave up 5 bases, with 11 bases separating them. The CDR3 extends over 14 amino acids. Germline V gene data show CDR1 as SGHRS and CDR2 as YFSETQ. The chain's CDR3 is CASSLAQRGTEAFF. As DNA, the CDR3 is TGCGCCAGCAGCTTGGCCCAACGGGGTACTGAAGCTTTCTTT.

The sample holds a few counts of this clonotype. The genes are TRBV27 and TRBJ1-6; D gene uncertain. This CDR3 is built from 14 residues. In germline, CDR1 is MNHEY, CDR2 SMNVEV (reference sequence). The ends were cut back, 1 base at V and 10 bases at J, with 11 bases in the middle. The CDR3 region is CASSLWGEASPLHF. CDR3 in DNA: TGTGCCAGCAGTTTATGGGGTGAAGCATCACCCCTCCACTTT.

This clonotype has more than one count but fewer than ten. The CDR3 loop is CASSLMGKGANSPLHF. The DNA for the CDR3 is TGTGCCAGCAGTCTCATGGGAAAGGGGGCAAATTCACCCCTCCACTTT. The chain joins TRBV6-2 or TRBV6-3 to TRBJ1-6, with 7 bases lining up with TRBD1. Unmatched junction bases numbered 11, after V lost 5 bases and J lost 7 bases. The CDR3 is 16 residues long. The germline gives CDR1 MNHEY, CDR2 SVGEGT.

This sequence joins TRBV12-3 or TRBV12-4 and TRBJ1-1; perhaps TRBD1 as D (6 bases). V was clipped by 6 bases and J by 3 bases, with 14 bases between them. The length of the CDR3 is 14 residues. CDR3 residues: CASSHGGADTEAFF. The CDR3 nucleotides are TGTGCCAGCAGCCATGGGGGGGCCGACACTGAAGCTTTCTTT.

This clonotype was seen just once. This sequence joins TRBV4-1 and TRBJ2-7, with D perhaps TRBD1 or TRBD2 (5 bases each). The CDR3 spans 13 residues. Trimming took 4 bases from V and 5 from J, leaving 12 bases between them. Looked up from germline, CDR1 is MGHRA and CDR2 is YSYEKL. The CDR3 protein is CASSPGPSNEQYF. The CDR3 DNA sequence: TGCGCCAGCAGCCCGGGGCCTAGCAACGAGCAGTACTTC.

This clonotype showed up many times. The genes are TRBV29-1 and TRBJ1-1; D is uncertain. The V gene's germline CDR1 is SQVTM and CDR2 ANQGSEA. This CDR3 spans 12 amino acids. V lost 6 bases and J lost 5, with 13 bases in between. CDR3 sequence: CSVALGVTEAFF. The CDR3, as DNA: TGCAGCGTGGCCCTAGGAGTGACTGAAGCTTTCTTT.

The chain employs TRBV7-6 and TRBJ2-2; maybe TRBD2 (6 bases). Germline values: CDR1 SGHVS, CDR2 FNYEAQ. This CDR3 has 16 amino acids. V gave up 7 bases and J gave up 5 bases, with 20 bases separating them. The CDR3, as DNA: TGTGCCAGCACCCCGGTCTTGGGGGGACCTACCGGGGAGCTGTTTTTT. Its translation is CASTPVLGGPTGELFF.

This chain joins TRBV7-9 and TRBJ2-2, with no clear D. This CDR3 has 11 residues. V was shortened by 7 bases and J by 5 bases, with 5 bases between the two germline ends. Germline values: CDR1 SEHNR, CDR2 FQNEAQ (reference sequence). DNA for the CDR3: TGTGCCAGCAAATGGACCGGGGAGCTGTTTTTT. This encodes CASKWTGELFF.

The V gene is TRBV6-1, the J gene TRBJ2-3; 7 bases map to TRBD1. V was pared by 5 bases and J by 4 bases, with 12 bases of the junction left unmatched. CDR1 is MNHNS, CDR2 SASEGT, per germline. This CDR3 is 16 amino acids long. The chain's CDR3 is CASSQLTGNLADTQYF. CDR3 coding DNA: TGTGCCAGCAGTCAGCTGACAGGGAATTTGGCAGATACGCAGTATTTT.

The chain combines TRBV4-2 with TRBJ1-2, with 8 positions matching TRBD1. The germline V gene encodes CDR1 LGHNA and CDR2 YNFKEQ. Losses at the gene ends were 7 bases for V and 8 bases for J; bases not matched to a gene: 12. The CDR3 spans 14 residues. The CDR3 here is CASNYDWTGLGYTF. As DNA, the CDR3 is TGTGCCAGCAACTACGACTGGACAGGGCTGGGCTACACCTTC.

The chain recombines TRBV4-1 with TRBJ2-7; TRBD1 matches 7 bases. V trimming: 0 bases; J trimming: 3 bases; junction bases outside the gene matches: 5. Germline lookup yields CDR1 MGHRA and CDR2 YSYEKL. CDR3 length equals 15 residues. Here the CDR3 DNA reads TGCGCCAGCAGCCAAGATCCCGCAGGGGGCTACGAGCAGTACTTC. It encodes CASSQDPAGGYEQYF.

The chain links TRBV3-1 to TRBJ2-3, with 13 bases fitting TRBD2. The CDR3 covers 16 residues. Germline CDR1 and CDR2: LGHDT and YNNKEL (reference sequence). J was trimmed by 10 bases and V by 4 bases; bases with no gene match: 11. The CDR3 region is CASSPQLAGGVWAQYF. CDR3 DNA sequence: TGTGCCAGCAGCCCCCAACTAGCGGGGGGGGTGTGGGCGCAGTATTTT.

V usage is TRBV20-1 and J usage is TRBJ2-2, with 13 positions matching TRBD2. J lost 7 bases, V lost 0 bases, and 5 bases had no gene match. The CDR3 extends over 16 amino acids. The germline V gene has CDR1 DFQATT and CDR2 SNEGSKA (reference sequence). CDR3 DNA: TGCAGTGCTAGAGACCCGACTAGCGGGAGGATCGGGGAGCTGTTTTTT. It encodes CSARDPTSGRIGELFF.

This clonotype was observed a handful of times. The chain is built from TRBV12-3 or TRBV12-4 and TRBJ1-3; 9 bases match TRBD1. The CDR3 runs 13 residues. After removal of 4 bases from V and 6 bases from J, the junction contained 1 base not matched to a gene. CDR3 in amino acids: CASSWDRENTIYF. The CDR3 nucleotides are TGTGCCAGCAGTTGGGACAGGGAAAACACCATATATTTT.

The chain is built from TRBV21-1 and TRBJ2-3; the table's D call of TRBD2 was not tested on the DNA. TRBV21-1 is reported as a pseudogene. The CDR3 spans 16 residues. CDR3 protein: CASSKGRGRGEDTQYF. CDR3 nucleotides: TGTGCCAGCAGCAAGGGGAGGGGCAGGGGAGAAGATACGCAGTATTTT.

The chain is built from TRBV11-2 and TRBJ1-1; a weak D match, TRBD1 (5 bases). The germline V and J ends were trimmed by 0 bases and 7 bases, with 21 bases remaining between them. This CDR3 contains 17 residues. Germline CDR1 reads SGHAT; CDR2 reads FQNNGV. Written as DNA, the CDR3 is TGTGCCAGCAGCTTAGAAGGTAGGGGTCTGGCGGAGGATGAAGCTTTCTTT. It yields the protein CASSLEGRGLAEDEAFF.

CDR3 region: CATSAARGTGITDTQYF. For the CDR3, the DNA is TGTGCCACCAGCGCAGCTCGGGGGACAGGGATCACAGATACGCAGTATTTT. This chain connects TRBV15 to TRBJ2-3; 9 positions match TRBD1. Germline assignment: CDR1 LNHNV and CDR2 YYDKDF (reference sequence). V shed 5 bases and J 2 bases; nucleotides not matched to a gene: 11. CDR3 length: 17 amino acids.

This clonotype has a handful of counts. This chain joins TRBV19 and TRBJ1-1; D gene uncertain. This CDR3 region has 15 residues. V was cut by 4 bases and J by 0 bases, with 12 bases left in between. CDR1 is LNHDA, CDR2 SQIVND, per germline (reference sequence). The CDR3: CASSTPRHMNTEAFF. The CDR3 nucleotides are TGTGCCAGTAGTACACCAAGACACATGAACACTGAAGCTTTCTTT.

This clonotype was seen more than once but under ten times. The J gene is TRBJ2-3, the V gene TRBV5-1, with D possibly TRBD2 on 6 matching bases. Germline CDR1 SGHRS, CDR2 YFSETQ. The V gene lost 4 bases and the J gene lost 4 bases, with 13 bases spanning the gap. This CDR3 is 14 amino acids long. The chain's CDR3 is CASSRRAEADTQYF. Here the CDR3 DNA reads TGCGCCAGCAGCCGGAGGGCTGAGGCAGATACGCAGTATTTT. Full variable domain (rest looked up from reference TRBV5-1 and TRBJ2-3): KAGVTQTPRYLIKTRGQQVTLSCSPISGHRSVSWYQQTPGQGLQFLFEYFSETQRNKGNFPGRFSGRQFSNSRSEMNVSTLELGDSALYLCASSRRAEADTQYFGPGTRLTVL.

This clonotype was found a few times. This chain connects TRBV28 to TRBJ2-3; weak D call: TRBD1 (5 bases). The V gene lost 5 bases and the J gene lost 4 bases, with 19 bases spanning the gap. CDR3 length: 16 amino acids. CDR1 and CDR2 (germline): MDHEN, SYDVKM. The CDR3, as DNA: TGTGCCAGCAGTACTCCGGCTAAGCAGGGCCCAGATACGCAGTATTTT. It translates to CASSTPAKQGPDTQYF.

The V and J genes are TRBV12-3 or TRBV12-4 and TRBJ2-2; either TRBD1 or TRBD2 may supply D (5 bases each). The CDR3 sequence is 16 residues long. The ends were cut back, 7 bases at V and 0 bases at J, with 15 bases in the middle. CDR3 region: CASIPRGSPNTGELFF. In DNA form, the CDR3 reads TGTGCCAGCATTCCCCGGGGCTCCCCGAACACCGGGGAGCTGTTTTTT.

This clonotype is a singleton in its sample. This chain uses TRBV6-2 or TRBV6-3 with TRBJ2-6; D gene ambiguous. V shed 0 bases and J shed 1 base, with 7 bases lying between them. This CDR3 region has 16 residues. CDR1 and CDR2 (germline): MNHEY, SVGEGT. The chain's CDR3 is CASSYSHPSGANVLTF. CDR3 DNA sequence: TGTGCCAGCAGTTACTCGCATCCGTCTGGGGCCAACGTCCTGACTTTC.

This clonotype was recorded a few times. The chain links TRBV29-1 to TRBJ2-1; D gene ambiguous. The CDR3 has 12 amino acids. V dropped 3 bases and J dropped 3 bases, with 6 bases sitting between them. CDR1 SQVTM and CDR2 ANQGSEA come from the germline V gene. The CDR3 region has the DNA TGCAGCGTTGATGGTTTCTACAATGAGCAGTTCTTC. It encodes CSVDGFYNEQFF.

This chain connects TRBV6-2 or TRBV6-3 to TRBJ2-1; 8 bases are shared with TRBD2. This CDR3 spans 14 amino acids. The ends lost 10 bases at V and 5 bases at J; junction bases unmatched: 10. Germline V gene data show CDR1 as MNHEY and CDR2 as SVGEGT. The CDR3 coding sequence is TGTGCCATCCGTAGCGGGGCCACGGACAATGAGCAGTTCTTC. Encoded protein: CAIRSGATDNEQFF.

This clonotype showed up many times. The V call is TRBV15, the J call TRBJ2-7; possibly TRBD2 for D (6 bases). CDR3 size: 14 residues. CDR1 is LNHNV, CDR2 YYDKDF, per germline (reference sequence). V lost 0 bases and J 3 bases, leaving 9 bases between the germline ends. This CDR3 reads CATSRDRELYEQYF. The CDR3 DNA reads TGTGCCACCAGCAGAGATCGGGAGCTCTACGAGCAGTACTTC.

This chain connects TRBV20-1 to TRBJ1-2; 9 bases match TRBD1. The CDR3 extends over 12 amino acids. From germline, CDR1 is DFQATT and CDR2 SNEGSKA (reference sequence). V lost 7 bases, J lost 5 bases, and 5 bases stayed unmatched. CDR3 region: CSVPDRGYGYTF. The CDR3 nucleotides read TGCAGTGTACCCGACAGGGGGTATGGCTACACCTTC.

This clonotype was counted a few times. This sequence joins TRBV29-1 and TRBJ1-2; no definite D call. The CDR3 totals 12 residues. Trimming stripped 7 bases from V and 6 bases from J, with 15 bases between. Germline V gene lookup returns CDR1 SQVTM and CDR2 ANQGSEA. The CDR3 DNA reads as TGCAGCGCCTACCCTCCCGACCATGGCTACACCTTC. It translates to CSAYPPDHGYTF.

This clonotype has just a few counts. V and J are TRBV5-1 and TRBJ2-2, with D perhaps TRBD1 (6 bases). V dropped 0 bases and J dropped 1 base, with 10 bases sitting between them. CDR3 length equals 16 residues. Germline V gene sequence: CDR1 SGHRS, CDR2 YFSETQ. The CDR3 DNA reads TGCGCCAGCAGCTTGGCCCGGACAGAGAACACCGGGGAGCTGTTTTTT. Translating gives CASSLARTENTGELFF.

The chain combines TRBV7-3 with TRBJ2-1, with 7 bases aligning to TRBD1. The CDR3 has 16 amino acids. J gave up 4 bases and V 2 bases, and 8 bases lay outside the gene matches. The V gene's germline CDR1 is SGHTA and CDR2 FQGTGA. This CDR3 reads CASSLRHTGAYNEQFF. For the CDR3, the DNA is TGTGCCAGCAGCTTACGACACACAGGGGCGTACAATGAGCAGTTCTTC.

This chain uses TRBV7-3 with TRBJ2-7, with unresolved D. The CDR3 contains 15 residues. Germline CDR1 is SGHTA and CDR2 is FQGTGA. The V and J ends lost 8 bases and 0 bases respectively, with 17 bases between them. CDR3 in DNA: TGTGCCAGCCGCTACTCAGTGAAAAGCTCCTACGAGCAGTACTTC. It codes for CASRYSVKSSYEQYF.